This T cell receptor beta chain was identified during a study of blood T cell repertoires in COVID-19. Some clones are missing from TCRdb's copy, which holds only in-frame ones; the method was immunoSEQ multiplex PCR. The data contain 68,000 or so clones, 70% to 90% of them singletons. The CDR3 loop spans 12 amino acids. Germline V gene data show CDR1 as MNHNY and CDR2 as SVGAGI (reference sequence). Deletions cut 2 bases from V and 12 bases from J, with 11 bases between. This sequence joins TRBV6-6 and TRBJ2-1; D might be TRBD2 (5 bases). The TCR sequence derives from a woman aged 45-60 years with COVID-19, enrolled during active disease. Sequencing was performed on peripheral blood. The CDR3 sequence is CASSYRADGQFF. In DNA, the CDR3 is TGTGCCAGCAGTTACAGAGCGGACGGGCAGTTCTTC.